This T cell receptor (beta chain) emerged from a study of T cells after posttransplantation cyclophosphamide. Using immunoSEQ multiplex PCR, the repertoire was profiled, and TCRdb retains in-frame clones only, with some absent. The sample has some 4,300 clones; 80% are singletons. This clone was found a few times. Its antigen is not identified. The CDR3 totals 15 residues. Unmatched junction bases numbered 10, after V lost 4 bases and J lost 3 bases. The germline CDR1 and CDR2 sequences are GTSNPN and SVGIG (reference sequence). Study conclusions and caveats: Blood and skin or GI T cell repertoires showed limited TRB overlap. Recipient CMV seropositivity and CMV reactivation strongly tracked TRB clonality. Donor-recipient repertoire similarity was low at 1-2 months, rising over year one.

Treatment was busulfan-fludarabine conditioning, a marrow graft, and cyclophosphamide on days +3 and +4. The chain has TRBV30 and TRBJ2-7; 9 bases align to TRBD1. This TCR derives from a male patient between 45 and 59 years old who received an allogeneic stem cell transplant from a related donor and was CMV-positive. Some T cells may arise from the graft donor. The material was PBMCs, obtained after allogeneic stem cell transplant with posttransplant cyclophosphamide. Written as DNA, the CDR3 is TGTGCCTGGACGGTCGGGACAGGGATTGTCTACGAGCAGTACTTC. Amino acids: CAWTVGTGIVYEQYF.